A selection of T cell receptor beta chains follows, all from one sample in a study of CD8 T cells in ankylosing spondylitis. TCRdb analysed the 5' RACE reads with MiXCR anew, one entry per CDR3 protein. This table holds roughly 150,000 distinct CDR3 sequences, around a third found once. What was sequenced was synovial fluid, either unsorted or a sorted T cell fraction (not recorded which). Receptors originate from a male donor with ankylosing spondylitis. CDR3s include the opening cysteine and the closing phenylalanine or tryptophan.

V: TRBV6-5; CDR3: CASSYLMSIFGDEKLFF
V: TRBV7-2; CDR3: CASSGGQVGYEQYF
V: TRBV6-2/TRBV6-3; CDR3: CASRRQGTGANVLTF
V: TRBV18; CDR3: CASSPATGNTGELFF
V: TRBV12-3/TRBV12-4; CDR3: CASSLTGMGNTEAFF
V: TRBV5-1; CDR3: CASSWGPEQYF
V: TRBV18; CDR3: CASSPAQVPGANVLTF
V: TRBV19; CDR3: CASRTYMNTEAFF
V: TRBV28; CDR3: CASRLRGGQGNQPQHF
V: TRBV7-2; CDR3: CASRRGTQETQYF
V: TRBV9; CDR3: CASSVLGSGNTIYF
V: TRBV5-1; CDR3: CASSPGQKDGYTF
V: TRBV28; CDR3: CASSSPGFRGYTF
V: TRBV7-2; CDR3: CASSLQGILTDTQYF
V: TRBV6-1; CDR3: CASSVGGSGNTIYF
V: TRBV7-2; CDR3: CASSFSHSPLHF